These T cell receptor beta chains were read from a single sample in a study of blood T cell repertoires in COVID-19. Clones were read by immunoSEQ multiplex PCR, and TCRdb kept only the in-frame ones, dropping some. The table has under 250,000 clones, over 80% seen once; the top ten hold about 3.1%. The sequenced sample consisted of PBMCs or T cells enriched from blood (not recorded which). The receptors were gathered from a woman aged 40-49 years who had been exposed to COVID-19. Both conserved end residues are part of each CDR3. A D gene is named only where the DNA matches it firmly. Some rows mark clone size as missing; the rest say once, few, many or name a class of expanded clone.

15,.,TRBJ1-2,TRBD1,TRBV15,TGTGCCACCAGCAGAGAGGTGGACAGGGGCTATGGCTACACCTTC,CATSREVDRGYGYTF
18,.,TRBJ2-7,.,TRBV2,TGTGCCAGCAGTGAAGAGGGGACATTTTCGACAGACCTCTACGAGCAGTACTTC,CASSEEGTFSTDLYEQYF
18,once,TRBJ2-2,TRBD2,TRBV5-4,TGTGCCAGCAGCTTGGGACGGTCGGCGGGGGGCGGGACCGGGGAGCTGTTTTTT,CASSLGRSAGGGTGELFF
15,once,TRBJ1-2,TRBD1,TRBV27,TGTGCCAGCAGTCCGGGGACAGGGTGGTTCTATGGCTACACCTTC,CASSPGTGWFYGYTF
15,.,TRBJ1-1,.,TRBV7-6,TGTGCCAGCAGTCCATACCGAGGGGGATCCACTGAAGCTTTCTTT,CASSPYRGGSTEAFF
16,.,TRBJ1-4,.,TRBV19,TGTGCCAGTAGACTCTGGGGAGGGCCACCAGGAGAAAAACTGTTTTTT,CASRLWGGPPGEKLFF
15,.,TRBJ1-2,.,TRBV5-5,TGTGCCAGCAGTCTAACACAGGGCCATAACTATGGCTACACCTTC,CASSLTQGHNYGYTF
15,.,TRBJ1-5,TRBD1,TRBV7-2,TGTGCCAGCAGCTTAGGGGGGACAGGGAATCAGCCCCAGCATTTT,CASSLGGTGNQPQHF
15,.,TRBJ1-1,.,TRBV5-4,TGTGCCAGCAGCTTGGCACTGGGCAAACCTGAACAAGCTTTCTTT,CASSLALGKPEQAFF
12,.,TRBJ1-2,.,TRBV29-1,TGCAGCGTTGATTCCCAGGGCTATGGCTACACCTTC,CSVDSQGYGYTF
14,.,TRBJ2-6,TRBD2,TRBV7-2,TGTGCGGGGGGGTCGCACTCTGGGGCCAACGTCCTGACTTTC,CAGGSHSGANVLTF
17,.,TRBJ2-5,TRBD2,TRBV29-1,TGCAGCGTACCCGGGACTAGCGGGAGATTGGGGCAAGAGACCCAGTACTTC,CSVPGTSGRLGQETQYF
17,.,TRBJ2-7,TRBD2,TRBV30,TGTGCCTGGAGTGTAGGACTAGCGGGGGGGCGAGCCTACGAGCAGTACTTC,CAWSVGLAGGRAYEQYF
16,.,TRBJ2-1,TRBD2,TRBV7-2,TGTGCCAGCAGCATACGAGGCGGGGGGGCATTGCATGAGCAGTTCTTC,CASSIRGGGALHEQFF
15,.,TRBJ1-4,.,TRBV19,TGTGCCAGTTGCCCGAGGGCAGGGGATAATGAAAAACTGTTTTTT,CASCPRAGDNEKLFF
14,.,TRBJ1-1,TRBD1,TRBV6-5,TGTGCCAGCAGTCCACAGGGGGGGAACACTGAAGCTTTCTTT,CASSPQGGNTEAFF
18,few,TRBJ1-1,TRBD1,TRBV13,TGTGCCAGCAGGATTCGAACCAACAGGGGGCCTTGGAATGCTGAAGCTTTCTTT,CASRIRTNRGPWNAEAFF
17,.,TRBJ1-4,.,TRBV28,TGTGCCAGCAGTTTAGGGTCCCAGGGTTTTGCTAATGAAAAACTGTTTTTT,CASSLGSQGFANEKLFF
15,.,TRBJ1-2,.,TRBV9,TGTGCCAGCAGCGTAGCTCTGGACAGAGTCTATGGCTACACCTTC,CASSVALDRVYGYTF
16,.,TRBJ2-1,TRBD2,TRBV27,TGTGCCAGCAGTTTATTAAGCGGGAGGGCCTACAATGAGCAGTTCTTC,CASSLLSGRAYNEQFF
15,.,TRBJ1-5,TRBD1,TRBV20-1,TGCAGTGCTAGTAACCCGACAGGGGGTAAACAGCCCCAGCATTTT,CSASNPTGGKQPQHF
16,.,TRBJ1-5,TRBD1,TRBV28,TGTGCCAGCAGGATGACAGGGGAACTAAGCAATCAGCCCCAGCATTTT,CASRMTGELSNQPQHF
16,.,TRBJ2-5,TRBD1,TRBV5-1,TGCGCCAGCAGCCCCCAAGGGACAGGCCCGGGGTTCTCCCAGTACTTC,CASSPQGTGPGFSQYF
14,once,TRBJ1-1,.,TRBV7-2,TGTGCCAGCAGCTTGGCAGGGGCGGGCACTGAAGCTTTCTTT,CASSLAGAGTEAFF
15,.,TRBJ2-3,.,TRBV6-6,TGTGCCAGCAGTTACAGCACGGGATCCACAGATACGCAGTATTTT,CASSYSTGSTDTQYF
14,.,TRBJ2-1,TRBD1,TRBV7-9,TGTGCCAGCAGCTTGGGGACAGTTTACAATGAGCAGTTCTTC,CASSLGTVYNEQFF
15,.,TRBJ1-4,.,TRBV7-9,TGTGCCAGCAGCCTTGGGAGGGGATCTAATGAAAAACTGTTTTTT,CASSLGRGSNEKLFF
15,.,TRBJ1-5,.,TRBV5-1,TGCGCCAGCAGCTTGGGCCCAGGAAACAATCAGCCCCAGCATTTT,CASSLGPGNNQPQHF
18,.,TRBJ2-6,TRBD1,TRBV4-2,TGTGCCAGCAGCCAAGACCGGGACAGGGCCTCTGGGGCCAACGTCCTGACTTTC,CASSQDRDRASGANVLTF
16,.,TRBJ2-2,TRBD1,TRBV9,TGTGCCAGCAGCGTCACCGGGACAGTTATCACCGGGGAGCTGTTTTTT,CASSVTGTVITGELFF
14,.,TRBJ1-2,.,TRBV5-1,TGTGCCAGCAGCTTGGGGGAGGGCAACTATGGCTACACCTTC,CASSLGEGNYGYTF
11,.,TRBJ1-4,.,TRBV30,TGTGCCTGGAGGGGAGCTGAAAAACTGTTTTTT,CAWRGAEKLFF
17,.,TRBJ1-1,.,TRBV7-3,TGTGCCAGCAGCTTAATTGGGGCTCCGGAGGGGAACACTGAAGCTTTCTTT,CASSLIGAPEGNTEAFF
15,.,TRBJ2-3,TRBD2,TRBV7-7,TGTGCCAGCAGCTTAGGGTCGGGGGGAACAGATACGCAGTATTTT,CASSLGSGGTDTQYF
14,.,TRBJ2-5,.,TRBV5-1,TGCGCCAGCTTTACCCGCGGGATTGAAGAGACCCAGTACTTC,CASFTRGIEETQYF
17,.,TRBJ2-6,TRBD2,TRBV25-1,TGTGCCAGCAGTGAATCCGGCGGGAGCTCTGGGGCCAACGTCCTGACTTTC,CASSESGGSSGANVLTF
14,.,TRBJ2-3,.,TRBV7-8,TGTGCCAGCTCTCGCGGGCGTAACACAGATACGCAGTATTTT,CASSRGRNTDTQYF
15,.,TRBJ1-2,TRBD1,TRBV5-6,TGTGCCAGCAGCCCCGACAGGGAGCTTTGGAATGGCTACACCTTC,CASSPDRELWNGYTF
13,.,TRBJ1-1,.,TRBV19,TGTGCCAGTAGACAGGATGTTGACACTGAAGCTTTCTTT,CASRQDVDTEAFF
16,.,TRBJ1-6,.,TRBV7-2,TGTGCCAGCACCCGTCCTAGTGTGGAGAAAAATTCACCCCTCCACTTT,CASTRPSVEKNSPLHF
16,.,TRBJ2-1,TRBD2,TRBV24-1,TGTGCCACCAGCAAGCCGGGACTAGCGGGGGGGCGGGAGCAGTTCTTC,CATSKPGLAGGREQFF
13,.,TRBJ1-1,.,TRBV21-1,TGTGCCAGCAGCGGGGGGAGGAACACTGAAGCTTTCTTT,CASSGGRNTEAFF
15,.,TRBJ2-5,TRBD2,TRBV5-1,TGCGCCAGCAGCCCCGCCGGGGGGAGACAAGAGACCCAGTACTTC,CASSPAGGRQETQYF
15,.,TRBJ2-5,.,TRBV28,TGTGCCAGCAGTGTAGTTCTCTCTTTCCAAGAGACCCAGTACTTC,CASSVVLSFQETQYF
15,.,TRBJ1-5,.,TRBV6-6,TGTGCCAGCAGTAGAAATCAGGGTAGCAATCAGCCCCAGCATTTT,CASSRNQGSNQPQHF
14,.,TRBJ1-2,TRBD1,TRBV11-2,TGTGCCAGCAGCTCTACAGGGGTGAACTATGGCTACACCTTC,CASSSTGVNYGYTF
16,.,TRBJ2-1,TRBD2,TRBV5-1,TGTGCCAGCAGAAGTCCGGGACTAGCTCTATACAATGAGCAGTTCTTC,CASRSPGLALYNEQFF
17,.,TRBJ1-6,.,TRBV4-2,TGTGCCAGCAGCCGTCATCTGACGGGTGCAAATAATTCACCCCTCCACTTT,CASSRHLTGANNSPLHF
15,.,TRBJ1-3,TRBD1,TRBV19,TGTGCCAGTAGTTTAACAGGGGTTGCTGGAAACACCATATATTTT,CASSLTGVAGNTIYF
15,.,TRBJ1-1,TRBD1,TRBV9,TGTGCCAGCAGCCAGGGGGTAGGGGGCAACACTGAAGCTTTCTTT,CASSQGVGGNTEAFF
17,.,TRBJ2-5,.,TRBV5-1,TGTGCCAGCAGCTTGGCCGTCTCTAGCTTCATTTTCGAGACCCAGTACTTC,CASSLAVSSFIFETQYF
16,.,TRBJ2-3,TRBD1,TRBV7-8,TGTGCCAGCAGAGGGGGCAGGGCGGTTAGCACAGATACGCAGTATTTT,CASRGGRAVSTDTQYF
17,.,TRBJ2-3,TRBD2,TRBV5-1,TGTGCCAGCAGCCCGGGGACTAGCGGGAGTGGGGCAGATACGCAGTATTTT,CASSPGTSGSGADTQYF
12,.,TRBJ2-7,.,TRBV27,TGTGCCAGCAGTCCCCCTTCCTACGAGCAGTACTTC,CASSPPSYEQYF